This T cell receptor (beta chain) was captured by sequencing in a study of shared clonotypes between healthy human individuals. CD45RO-negative CD8 cells positively selected for CCR7 made up the naive population, which excluded terminally differentiated effector memory CD45RA+ cells. The germline V gene has CDR1 ENHRY and CDR2 SYGVKD. This CDR3 region has 14 residues. The V segment lost 3 bases and the J segment 4 bases; nucleotides outside the gene matches: 4. Methods used by the authors: ImmunoSEQ gave junction-only sequences without quality scores, so filtering differed. The repertoire was sequenced with immunoSEQ multiplex PCR; TCRdb's copy has only in-frame clones and lacks some. Clone size and V and J calls were adopted from that table, with D and trimming inferred from the DNA. The sample yields around 2,000,000 clones, roughly 95% seen once.

Sequenced input: naive CD8+ T cells sorted from blood. This chain connects TRBV10-3 to TRBJ2-7; 9 positions match TRBD2. The receptor's source is a man between 18 and 29 years old in good health. CDR3 in DNA: TGTGCCATCAGTGATCTAGCGGGGAAATACGAGCAGTACTTC. Residues: CAISDLAGKYEQYF.